The 32 T cell receptor beta chains reported below all come from one sample, sequenced in a study of OX40 agonist ivuxolimab in advanced cancers. Clones were read by immunoSEQ multiplex PCR, and TCRdb kept only the in-frame ones, dropping some. The table has 55,000 to 70,000 clones, more than 70% seen once. Sequencing was performed on CD4+ or CD8+ T cells sorted from blood, taken in a trial of the OX40 agonist ivuxolimab. The receptors originated from an adult with an advanced solid tumor such as melanoma, head and neck, liver or kidney cancer.

The chain is built from TRBV28 and TRBJ1-5; maybe TRBD1 (5 bases). The CDR3 contains 14 residues. Trimming cost V 6 bases and J 1 base, with 10 bases left between them. Germline CDR1 and CDR2: MDHEN and SYDVKM. CDR3 amino acids: CASRGGTSNQPQHF. In DNA, the CDR3 is TGTGCCAGCAGGGGGGGGACGAGCAATCAGCCCCAGCATTTT.

CDR3 loop: CASSQESTTYEQYF. The CDR3 DNA reads TGTGCCAGCAGCCAAGAGTCCACCACCTACGAGCAGTACTTC. V gene TRBV4-2 combines with J gene TRBJ2-7; the D is unclear. Germline V lookup: CDR1 LGHNA, CDR2 YNFKEQ. Trimming left V 0 bases short and J 2 bases short, with 8 bases between. This CDR3 is built from 14 residues.

V gene TRBV4-3 combines with J gene TRBJ2-5, with a possible D match to TRBD2 (6 bases). CDR1 LGHNA and CDR2 YSLEER come from the germline V gene. There are 13 residues in the CDR3. V lost 4 bases and J 2 bases, leaving 8 bases between the germline ends. CDR3 bases: TGCGCCAGCAGCCGGGACTTACAAGAGACCCAGTACTTC. This translates into CASSRDLQETQYF.

This clone has a single count. The chain links TRBV18 to TRBJ1-5, with 7 bases fitting TRBD1. Unmatched junction bases numbered 7, after V lost 2 bases and J lost 0 bases. The CDR3 has 17 residues. Germline loops: CDR1 KGHSH, CDR2 LQKENI. For the CDR3, the DNA is TGTGCCAGCTCACCATATTCCGGGACAGATAGCAATCAGCCCCAGCATTTT. As protein: CASSPYSGTDSNQPQHF. Full variable domain (remainder filled in from reference TRBV18 and TRBJ1-5): NAGVMQNPRHLVRRRGQEARLRCSPMKGHSHVYWYRQLPEEGLKFMVYLQKENIIDESGMPKERFSAEFPKEGPSILRIQQVVRGDSAAYFCASSPYSGTDSNQPQHFGDGTRLSIL.

The rearrangement links TRBV6-1 to TRBJ1-5; 10 bases line up with TRBD1. The CDR3 totals 16 residues. The trim removed 4 bases at V and 4 bases at J, leaving 7 bases unmatched. The germline V gene encodes CDR1 MNHNS and CDR2 SASEGT. In DNA, the CDR3 is TGTGCCAGCAGTGTACGGGGACAGGGGAGGAATCAGCCCCAGCATTTT. It is translated as CASSVRGQGRNQPQHF.

About this clone itself: Other DNA sequences in the same sample also yield this CDR3. This chain uses TRBV5-4 with TRBJ2-5; tentatively, D is TRBD2 (6 bases). The length of the CDR3 is 15 residues. V lost 2 bases to trimming and J lost 2 bases, with 13 bases between them. Germline CDR1 is SGHNT and CDR2 is YYREEE (reference sequence). CDR3 bases: TGTGCCAGCAGCTTCCAATACGGGGGTCAAGAGACCCAGTACTTC. It specifies CASSFQYGGQETQYF.

The chain uses TRBV5-4 and TRBJ2-1; 12 bases fit TRBD1. J gave up 9 bases and V 7 bases, and 5 bases lay outside the gene matches. Germline assignment: CDR1 SGHNT and CDR2 YYREEE (reference sequence). The CDR3 covers 13 residues. CDR3 loop: CASSGQGASEQFF. CDR3 coding DNA: TGTGCCAGCTCGGGACAGGGGGCCAGTGAGCAGTTCTTC.

The chain carries TRBV15 and TRBJ1-6; D may be TRBD1 (5 bases). V was shortened by 2 bases and J by 10 bases, with 9 bases between the two germline ends. This CDR3 contains 13 residues. Germline lookup yields CDR1 LNHNV and CDR2 YYDKDF (reference sequence). As DNA, the CDR3 is TGTGCCACCAGCAGACAGGGAGACTCACCCCTCCACTTT. Amino acid sequence: CATSRQGDSPLHF.

This clone was observed a handful of times. The germline gene is not matched at one end of the junction; a read error may be the cause. The V gene is TRBV27, the J gene TRBJ2-1, with D hard to call. The CDR3 covers 10 residues. Germline assignment: CDR1 MNHEY and CDR2 SMNVEV (reference sequence). The DNA of the CDR3 is TGCCTATGTGGGTACAATGAGCAGTTCTTC. Amino acids: CLCGYNEQFF.

This chain joins TRBV7-2 and TRBJ1-4; a weak D match, TRBD1 (5 bases). The CDR3 totals 14 residues. V was trimmed by 6 bases and J by 5 bases, leaving 13 bases between them. Germline loops: CDR1 SGHTA, CDR2 FQGNSA. The CDR3, as DNA: TGTGCCAGCAGTTCGGGACTGATGAATGAAAAACTGTTTTTT. It specifies CASSSGLMNEKLFF. The entire variable domain, with the rest obtained from reference TRBV7-2 and TRBJ1-4, is as follows: GAGVSQSPSNKVTEKGKDVELRCDPISGHTALYWYRQSLGQGLEFLIYFQGNSAPDKSGLPSDRFSAERTGGSVSTLTIQRTQQEDSAVYLCASSSGLMNEKLFFGSGTQLSVL.

V and J are TRBV4-2 and TRBJ2-3; D might be TRBD1 (7 bases). The CDR3 totals 15 residues. CDR1 and CDR2 from the germline V gene are LGHNA and YNFKEQ. V lost 3 bases to trimming and J lost 2 bases, with 12 bases between them. In DNA, the CDR3 is TGTGCCAGCAGCCAGCAGGGGGAGGTCACAGATACGCAGTATTTT. As protein: CASSQQGEVTDTQYF.

Points on this clone: The junction departs from germline at one end; a sequencing error may be responsible. The rearrangement links TRBV7-7 to TRBJ2-5; 11 nucleotides align to TRBD1. The CDR3 runs to 15 residues. CDR1 and CDR2 from the germline V gene are SSHAT and FNYEAQ (reference sequence). The CDR3 nucleotides read TGTGCTAGCAGCCATCCGGGACAGGGGGGGGAGACCCAGTACTTC. As protein: CASSHPGQGGETQYF. The entire variable domain, with the rest obtained from reference TRBV7-7 and TRBJ2-5, is as follows: GAGVSQSPRYKVTKRGQDVTLRCDPISSHATLYWYQQALGQGPEFLTYFNYEAQPDKSGLPSDRFSAERPEGSISTLTIQRTEQRDSAMYRCASSHPGQGGETQYFGPGTRLLVL.

The chain's CDR3 is CASRLGTGGFGEAFF. As DNA, the CDR3 is TGTGCCAGTAGGTTAGGGACAGGGGGGTTTGGTGAAGCTTTCTTT. The rearrangement links TRBV19 to TRBJ1-1; TRBD1 aligns across 11 bases. The CDR3 extends over 15 amino acids. CDR1 is LNHDA, CDR2 SQIVND, per germline (reference sequence). J was trimmed by 7 bases and V by 6 bases; bases with no gene match: 10.

The V and J genes are TRBV5-1 and TRBJ2-6; D is unresolved. The V gene's germline CDR1 is SGHRS and CDR2 YFSETQ. The CDR3 length is 15 residues. Trimming cost V 4 bases and J 2 bases, with 10 bases left between them. CDR3 coding DNA: TGCGCCAGCAGCAGAACAGAGACTGGGGCCAACGTCCTGACTTTC. This gives the protein CASSRTETGANVLTF.

This rearrangement joins TRBV6-1 to TRBJ1-2; 7 bases align to TRBD1. The CDR3 length is 15 residues. Germline CDR1 is MNHNS and CDR2 is SASEGT. V lost 8 bases to trimming and J lost 7 bases; unmatched junction nucleotides: 16. The CDR3 protein is CASQPGGKVEGGYTF. CDR3 in DNA: TGTGCCAGCCAACCAGGGGGGAAGGTTGAAGGTGGCTACACCTTC.

A few counts support this clone. The chain recombines TRBV29-1 with TRBJ2-3, with D possibly matching TRBD2 (6 bases). The V end lost 6 bases, the J end lost 1 base, and 17 bases lay between the germline ends. Germline V CDR1 and CDR2: SQVTM, ANQGSEA. CDR3 length: 15 amino acids. The CDR3 DNA reads TGCAGCGTGGCAGGAGGGCCGACCCGCACAGATACGCAGTATTTT. It specifies CSVAGGPTRTDTQYF.

V usage is TRBV4-2 and J usage is TRBJ1-3; perhaps TRBD1 as D (6 bases). This CDR3 region has 14 residues. The germline gives CDR1 LGHNA, CDR2 YNFKEQ. With 5 bases removed from V and 5 bases from J, the gap between germline ends came to 13 bases. The CDR3 coding sequence is TGTGCCAGCAGCGCACAGGGTCTCAGAAACACCATATATTTT. It translates to CASSAQGLRNTIYF.

The V call is TRBV18, the J call TRBJ2-2; 8 positions agree with TRBD2. The CDR3 sequence is 16 residues long. The trim removed 1 base at V and 6 bases at J, leaving 7 bases unmatched. Germline V gene sequence: CDR1 KGHSH, CDR2 LQKENI. CDR3 in DNA: TGTGCCAGCTCACCACTATGGGAAGCGGGGGCCGGGGAGCTGTTTTTT. This codes for CASSPLWEAGAGELFF.

This chain connects TRBV5-1 to TRBJ2-7; 7 bases line up with TRBD1. This CDR3 is built from 15 residues. V gave up 0 bases and J gave up 3 bases; unmatched junction bases: 6. The germline CDR1 and CDR2 sequences are SGHRS and YFSETQ. The CDR3 region is CASSLAQGTVYEQYF. Here the CDR3 DNA reads TGCGCCAGCAGCTTGGCACAGGGGACCGTCTACGAGCAGTACTTC.

J is TRBJ2-1 and V is TRBV18, with 8 nucleotides matching TRBD1. Germline V gives CDR1 KGHSH, CDR2 LQKENI. Germline trimming cut 6 bases from V and 7 bases from J; bases unmatched to any gene: 5. This CDR3 is 13 amino acids long. CDR3 residues: CASSTQGANEQFF. CDR3 DNA: TGTGCCAGCTCCACTCAGGGGGCGAATGAGCAGTTCTTC.

This chain uses TRBV6-5 with TRBJ2-7, with D possibly matching TRBD1 (6 bases). There are 14 residues in the CDR3. Trimming removed 5 bases from V and 0 bases from J, with 11 bases in between. Germline CDR1 is MNHEY and CDR2 is SVGAGI. The CDR3 DNA follows: TGTGCCAGCAGTCACGACAGGCGCTCCTACGAGCAGTACTTC. Residues: CASSHDRRSYEQYF.

This chain connects TRBV7-2 to TRBJ1-1; D not resolved. CDR3 size: 12 residues. The ends were cut back, 5 bases at V and 7 bases at J, with 11 bases in the middle. Germline V gene sequence: CDR1 SGHTA, CDR2 FQGNSA. DNA of the CDR3: TGTGCCAGCAGCCCCGGTCGGGGTGAAGCTTTCTTT. Amino acids: CASSPGRGEAFF. The variable domain in full, completed from reference TRBV7-2 and TRBJ1-1, reads GAGVSQSPSNKVTEKGKDVELRCDPISGHTALYWYRQSLGQGLEFLIYFQGNSAPDKSGLPSDRFSAERTGGSVSTLTIQRTQQEDSAVYLCASSPGRGEAFFGQGTRLTVV.

A single count supports this clone. V usage is TRBV7-2 and J usage is TRBJ1-5, with TRBD1 identical over 7 bases. After removal of 1 base from V and 7 bases from J, the junction contained 10 bases not matched to a gene. There are 16 residues in the CDR3. Germline V gene data show CDR1 as SGHTA and CDR2 as FQGNSA. The CDR3 region has the DNA TGTGCCAGCAGCTTAGAGGGGACAGAGTTAGGACAGCCCCAGCATTTT. It specifies CASSLEGTELGQPQHF. Variable domain in full (rest from reference TRBV7-2 and TRBJ1-5): GAGVSQSPSNKVTEKGKDVELRCDPISGHTALYWYRQSLGQGLEFLIYFQGNSAPDKSGLPSDRFSAERTGGSVSTLTIQRTQQEDSAVYLCASSLEGTELGQPQHFGDGTRLSIL.

The chain combines TRBV6-1 with TRBJ2-7; the D gene is possibly TRBD1 (5 bases). The CDR3 is made up of 12 amino acids. CDR1 is MNHNS and CDR2 is SASEGT in the germline V gene. The V end lost 10 bases, the J end lost 7 bases, and 17 bases lay between the germline ends. CDR3 sequence (DNA): TGTGCCACCAGGCCCAGGGTACTTGAGCAGTACTTC. Protein product: CATRPRVLEQYF.

This clone was recorded only once. The chain links TRBV11-3 to TRBJ2-2; D unclear. V was clipped by 0 bases and J by 5 bases, with 4 bases between them. CDR1 is SGHNT, CDR2 YENEEA, per germline. This CDR3 is 13 amino acids long. CDR3 DNA sequence: TGTGCCAGCAGCTTAGAACCGACCGGGGAGCTGTTTTTT. Protein product: CASSLEPTGELFF.

V usage is TRBV28 and J usage is TRBJ2-5; TRBD2 matches 8 bases. The DNA end lines up better with TRBJ2-7; the J call may be wrong. In germline, CDR1 is MDHEN, CDR2 SYDVKM. The CDR3 spans 15 residues. CDR3 bases: TGTGCCAGCAGTCAGCGGGGGATAGTAGTAGACGAGCAGTACTTC. It encodes CASSQRGIVVDEQYF.

This clone appeared a single time. In DNA, the CDR3 is TGTGCCAGTAGGGACAGGGGCAATCAGCCCCAGCATTTT. Its protein product is CASRDRGNQPQHF. The chain employs TRBV19 and TRBJ1-5; 8 bases align to TRBD1. From germline, CDR1 is LNHDA and CDR2 SQIVND (reference sequence). The CDR3 totals 13 residues. V was pared by 6 bases and J by 2 bases, with 0 bases of the junction left unmatched. The variable domain in full, with the rest retrieved from reference TRBV19 and TRBJ1-5, is DGGITQSPKYLFRKEGQNVTLSCEQNLNHDAMYWYRQDPGQGLRLIYYSQIVNDFQKGDIAEGYSVSREKKESFPLTVTSAQKNPTAFYLCASRDRGNQPQHFGDGTRLSIL.

The J gene is TRBJ2-7, the V gene TRBV11-3, with D maybe TRBD2 (6 bases). This CDR3 has 15 amino acids. Between the trimmed V and J ends, which lost 0 bases and 3 bases, there was a span of 12 bases. Germline values: CDR1 SGHNT, CDR2 YENEEA. As DNA, the CDR3 is TGTGCCAGCAGCTTAGATCTCCGACTAGTCTACGAGCAGTACTTC. Translating gives CASSLDLRLVYEQYF.

The J gene is TRBJ2-5, the V gene TRBV5-1; D is perhaps TRBD1 (6 bases). Germline assignment: CDR1 SGHRS and CDR2 YFSETQ. The CDR3 contains 15 residues. The V end was cut by 3 bases, the J end by 5 bases, with 17 bases between. The CDR3 bases are TGCGCCAGCAGCTGGAGTGGGATTCAGGGGGAGACCCAGTACTTC. It yields the protein CASSWSGIQGETQYF.

This chain connects TRBV2 to TRBJ2-2; unclear D gene. Germline V CDR1 and CDR2: SNHLY, FYNNEI. CDR3 length equals 11 residues. Trimming shortened V by 5 bases and J by 6 bases, and 4 bases separated the two germline ends. CDR3 sequence: CASSQAGELFF. The CDR3 DNA reads as TGTGCCAGCAGTCAGGCCGGGGAGCTGTTTTTT.

This clone was counted once. The chain carries TRBV28 and TRBJ2-2; no definite D call. V was trimmed by 6 bases and J by 0 bases, leaving 11 bases between them. This CDR3 is built from 15 residues. The germline CDR1 and CDR2 sequences are MDHEN and SYDVKM. The CDR3 DNA reads as TGTGCCAGCAGGGACGGCTTCGCGAACACCGGGGAGCTGTTTTTT. Its protein product is CASRDGFANTGELFF.

The chain employs TRBV7-3 and TRBJ2-1; 7 nucleotides agree with TRBD1. With 5 bases clipped from V and 10 bases from J, the junction kept 5 bases outside the gene matches. CDR3 size: 12 residues. The germline V gene has CDR1 SGHTA and CDR2 FQGTGA. CDR3 bases: TGTGCCAGCAGCCCCAGACAGGGCGAGCAGTTCTTC. Translating gives CASSPRQGEQFF.